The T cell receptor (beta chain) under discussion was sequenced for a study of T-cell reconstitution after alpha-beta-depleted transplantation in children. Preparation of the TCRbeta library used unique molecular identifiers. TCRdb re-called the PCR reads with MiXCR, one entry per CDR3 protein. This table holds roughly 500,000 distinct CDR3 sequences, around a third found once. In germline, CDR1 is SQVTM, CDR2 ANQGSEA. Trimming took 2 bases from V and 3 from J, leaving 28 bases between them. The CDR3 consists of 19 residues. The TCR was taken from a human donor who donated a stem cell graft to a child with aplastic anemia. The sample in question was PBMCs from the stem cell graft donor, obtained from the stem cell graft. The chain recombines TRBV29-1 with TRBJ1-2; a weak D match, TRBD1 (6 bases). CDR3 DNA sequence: TGCAGCGTTGAATTAGGAGCCCGGGACACCTTAAGGGACTACTATGGCTACACCTTC. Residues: CSVELGARDTLRDYYGYTF.